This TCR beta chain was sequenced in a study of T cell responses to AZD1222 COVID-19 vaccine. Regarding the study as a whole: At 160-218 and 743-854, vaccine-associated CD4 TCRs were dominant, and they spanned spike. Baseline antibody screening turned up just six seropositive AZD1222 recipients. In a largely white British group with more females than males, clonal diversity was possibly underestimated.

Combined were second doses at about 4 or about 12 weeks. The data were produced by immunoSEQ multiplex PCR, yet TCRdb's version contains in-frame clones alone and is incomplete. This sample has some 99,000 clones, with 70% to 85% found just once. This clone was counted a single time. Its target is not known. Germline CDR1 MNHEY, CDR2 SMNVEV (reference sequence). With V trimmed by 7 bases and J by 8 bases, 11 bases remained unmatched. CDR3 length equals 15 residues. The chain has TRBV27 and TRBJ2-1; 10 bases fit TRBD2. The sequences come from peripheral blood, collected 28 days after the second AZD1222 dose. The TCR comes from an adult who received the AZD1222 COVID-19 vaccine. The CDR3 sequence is CASTLGASGRHEQFF. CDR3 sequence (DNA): TGTGCCAGCACCCTCGGGGCTAGCGGGAGACATGAGCAGTTCTTC.